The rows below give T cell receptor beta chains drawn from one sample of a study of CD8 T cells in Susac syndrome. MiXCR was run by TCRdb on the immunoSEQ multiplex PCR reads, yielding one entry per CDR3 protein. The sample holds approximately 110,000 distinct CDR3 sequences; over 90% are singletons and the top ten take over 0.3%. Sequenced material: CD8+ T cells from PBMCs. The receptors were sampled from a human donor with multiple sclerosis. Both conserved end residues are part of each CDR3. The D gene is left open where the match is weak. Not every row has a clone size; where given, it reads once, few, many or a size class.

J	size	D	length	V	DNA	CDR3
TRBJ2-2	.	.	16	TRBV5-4	TGTGCCAGCAGCTTTGGGCTGGGACTGATAACCGGGGAGCTGTTTTTT	CASSFGLGLITGELFF
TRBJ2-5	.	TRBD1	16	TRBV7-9	TGTGCCAGCAGCCCCCGGACAGGGAGAACCCAAGAGACCCAGTACTTC	CASSPRTGRTQETQYF
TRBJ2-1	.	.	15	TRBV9	TGTGCCAGCAGCGTAGTCGGGGCCTCCTACAATGAGCAGTTCTTC	CASSVVGASYNEQFF
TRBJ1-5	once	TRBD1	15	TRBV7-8	TGTGCCAGCAGGTTAGGGACAGGGGCCAATCAGCCCCAGCATTTT	CASRLGTGANQPQHF
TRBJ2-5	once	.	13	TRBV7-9	TGTGCCAGCAGCTTGACGGTTTACGAGACCCAGTACTTC	CASSLTVYETQYF
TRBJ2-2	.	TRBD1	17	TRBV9	TGTGCCAGCAGCCCCGCCGCCGGGACAGGGGACACCGGGGAGCTGTTTTTT	CASSPAAGTGDTGELFF
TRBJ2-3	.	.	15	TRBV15	TGTGCCACCAGCGTGTATCTAGCGCACACAGATACGCAGTATTTT	CATSVYLAHTDTQYF
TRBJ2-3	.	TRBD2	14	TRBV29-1	TGCAGCGCCGGACTAGCGGGGTTCGCAGATACGCAGTATTTT	CSAGLAGFADTQYF
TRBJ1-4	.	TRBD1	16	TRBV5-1	TGCGCCAGCAGCGAAGCCGGGACAGGGGTGAATGAAAAACTGTTTTTT	CASSEAGTGVNEKLFF
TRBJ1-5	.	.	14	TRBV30	TGTGCCTGGAGTTCAGGGGTAAGCAATCAGCCCCAGCATTTT	CAWSSGVSNQPQHF
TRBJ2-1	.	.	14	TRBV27	TGTGCCAGCAGACCCGGTGCCGGGGGCAATGAGCAGTTCTTC	CASRPGAGGNEQFF
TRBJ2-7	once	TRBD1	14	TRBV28	TGTGCCAGCAGTTGGGGGACAGGGATCTACGAGCAGTACTTC	CASSWGTGIYEQYF
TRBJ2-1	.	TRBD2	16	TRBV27	TGTGCCAGCAGTTTATTTACTAGCGGGAGGTCGGGTGAGCAGTTCTTC	CASSLFTSGRSGEQFF
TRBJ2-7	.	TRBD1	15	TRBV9	TGTGCCAGCAGCGTAGACGGGACAGACTCCTACGAGCAGTACTTC	CASSVDGTDSYEQYF
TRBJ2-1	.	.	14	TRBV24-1	TGTGCCACCAGTGATTTGATGTCCTACAATGAGCAGTTCTTC	CATSDLMSYNEQFF
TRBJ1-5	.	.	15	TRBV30	TGTGCCTATCAAGAGGAGACAGCGATAAATCAGCCCCAGCATTTT	CAYQEETAINQPQHF
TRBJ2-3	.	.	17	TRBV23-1	TGCGCCAGCAGTCTTGGGGCACCAAGAACTAGCACAGATACGCAGTATTTT	CASSLGAPRTSTDTQYF
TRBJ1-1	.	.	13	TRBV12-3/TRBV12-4	TGTGCCAGCAGTTCCTCGGTGAACACTGAAGCTTTCTTT	CASSSSVNTEAFF
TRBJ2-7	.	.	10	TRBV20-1	TGCAGTGCTAGAACCGGGAAGCTGTACTTC	CSARTGKLYF
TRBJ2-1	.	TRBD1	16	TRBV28	TGTGCCAGCAGTTCTCACGGGACAGAGACCTCCAATGAGCAGTTCTTC	CASSSHGTETSNEQFF
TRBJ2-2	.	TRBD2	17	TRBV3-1	TGTGCCAGCAGCCAAGATCGATTAGCGGGGAACACCGGGGAGCTGTTTTTT	CASSQDRLAGNTGELFF
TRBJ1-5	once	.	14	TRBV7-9	TGTGCCAGCAGAGGTAATTATAGCAATCAGCCCCAGCATTTT	CASRGNYSNQPQHF
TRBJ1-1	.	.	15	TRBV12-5	TGTGCTAGTGGTTTGGTACAAGGCGTTGACACTGAAGCTTTCTTT	CASGLVQGVDTEAFF
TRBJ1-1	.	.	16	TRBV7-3	TGTGCCAGCAGCTTATATGGGGGCAGACTGAACACTGAAGCTTTCTTT	CASSLYGGRLNTEAFF
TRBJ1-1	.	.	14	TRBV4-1	TGCGCCAGCAGCCAAGGCGGACGGCCCAGTGAAGTTTTCTTT	CASSQGGRPSEVFF
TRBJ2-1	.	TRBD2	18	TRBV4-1	TGCGCCAGCAGCCAAGAGGTCGGGGGGAGGGCCTCCTACAATGAGCAGTTCTTC	CASSQEVGGRASYNEQFF
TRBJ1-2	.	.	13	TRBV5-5	TGTGCCAGCAGCTTCTTGACTCGTCTGGGCTACACCTTC	CASSFLTRLGYTF
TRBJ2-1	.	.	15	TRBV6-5	TGTGCCAGCAGTCGAACAGAGAGCTCCTACAATGAGCAGTTCTTC	CASSRTESSYNEQFF
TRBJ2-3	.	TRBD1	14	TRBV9	TGTGCCAGCAGCGTAGAGGGGGCTCTTGGAACGCAGTATTTT	CASSVEGALGTQYF
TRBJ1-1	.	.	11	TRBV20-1	TGCAGTGCGAGGGTGAGGACTGAAGCTTTCTTT	CSARVRTEAFF
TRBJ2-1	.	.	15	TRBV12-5	TGTGCTAGTGGTTTATCCCGGGACGGGTACAATGAGCAGTTCTTC	CASGLSRDGYNEQFF
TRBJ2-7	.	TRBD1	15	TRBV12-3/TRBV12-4	TGTGCCAGCAGTTGGAGGTCCGGGACAGGCTACGAGCAGTACTTC	CASSWRSGTGYEQYF
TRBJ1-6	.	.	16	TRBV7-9	TGTGCCAGCAGCTTCCCACCGGAGGGGGAAAGGTCACCCCTCCACTTT	CASSFPPEGERSPLHF
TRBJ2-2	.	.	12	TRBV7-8	TGTGCCAGCAGCGACCGAGCCGGGGAGCTGTTTTTT	CASSDRAGELFF
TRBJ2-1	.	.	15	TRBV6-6	TGTGCCAGCAGAACCCTAGCGTTCGCTTACAATGAGCAGTTCTTC	CASRTLAFAYNEQFF
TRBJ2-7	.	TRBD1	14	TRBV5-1	TGCGCCAGCAGCCAATATACAGGGGTTTACGAGCAGTACTTC	CASSQYTGVYEQYF
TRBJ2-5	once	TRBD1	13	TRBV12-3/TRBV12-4	TGTGCCAGCAGTTCCGACAGGGGGAAGACCCAGTACTTC	CASSSDRGKTQYF
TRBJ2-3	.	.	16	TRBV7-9	TGTGCCAGCAGCTCTCCAAGGGGGTCCGGCACAGATACGCAGTATTTT	CASSSPRGSGTDTQYF
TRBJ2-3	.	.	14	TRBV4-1	TGCGCCAGCAGCGACCTATCCGGCACAGATACGCAGTATTTT	CASSDLSGTDTQYF
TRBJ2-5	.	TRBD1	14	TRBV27	TGTGCCAGCAGACGACAGGGGGACCAAGAGACCCAGTACTTC	CASRRQGDQETQYF
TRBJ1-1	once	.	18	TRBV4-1	TGCGCCAGCAGCCAAGATCCCAACTCTCTTCTGACGAACACTGAAGCTTTCTTT	CASSQDPNSLLTNTEAFF
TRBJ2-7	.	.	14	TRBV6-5	TGTGCCAGCAGTTACGGGACCGGTACCTACGAGCAGTACTTC	CASSYGTGTYEQYF
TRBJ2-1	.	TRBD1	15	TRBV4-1	TGCGCCAGCAGCCAACCGGGACAGGGGCGGTATGAGCAGTTCTTC	CASSQPGQGRYEQFF
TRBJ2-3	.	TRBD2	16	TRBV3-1	TGTGCCAGCAGCCAAGGACTAGCGGGAGTGACAGATACGCAGTATTTT	CASSQGLAGVTDTQYF
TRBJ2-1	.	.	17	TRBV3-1	TGTGCCAGCAGCTCCGAAAGCGGTAGGGCCGGGGGCAATGAGCAGTTCTTC	CASSSESGRAGGNEQFF
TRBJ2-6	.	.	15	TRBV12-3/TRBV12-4	TGTGCCAGTAGTGAAAGAAGCTCTGGGGCCAACGTCCTGACTTTC	CASSERSSGANVLTF
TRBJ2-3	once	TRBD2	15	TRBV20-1	TGCAGTGCTAGCGGGGGGGGCCTTGGCACAGATACGCAGTATTTT	CSASGGGLGTDTQYF
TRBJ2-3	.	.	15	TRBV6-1	TGTGCCAGCAGTGAAGTGTGGAGGGGCACAGATACGCAGTATTTT	CASSEVWRGTDTQYF
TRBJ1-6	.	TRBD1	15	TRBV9	TGTGCCAGCAGCGCTTCGGGACAGGGGAATTCACCCCTCCACTTT	CASSASGQGNSPLHF
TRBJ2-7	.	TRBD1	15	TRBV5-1	TGCGCCAGCAGCTTCCCGGGACAGGGCTCCTACGAGCAGTACTTC	CASSFPGQGSYEQYF
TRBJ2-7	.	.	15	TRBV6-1	TGTGCCAGCAGTGTACTCACAGGGCTAACCTACGAGCAGTACTTC	CASSVLTGLTYEQYF
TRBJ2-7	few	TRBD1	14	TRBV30	TGTGCCTGGAGTACGGGACAGGGGGACGACGAGCAGTACTTC	CAWSTGQGDDEQYF
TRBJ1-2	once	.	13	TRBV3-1	TGTGCCAGCAGCGAAACCAGGAAGGATGGCTACACCTTC	CASSETRKDGYTF